Below are 4 T cell receptor beta chains sequenced from a single sample in a study of CXCR3-negative and CXCR3-positive naive CD8 T cells. Via 5' RACE with UMI labels, TRB cDNA libraries were prepared. With the 5' RACE reads reprocessed, TCRdb shows one record per CDR3 protein and no DNA. This sample's table reports thousands of distinct CDR3 sequences. Sequenced input: naive CXCR3- CD8+ T cells from blood. Subset defined: CD45RO-CCR7+CD27+CD95- naive CD8+ T cells lacking CXCR3 (TNR3-). These receptors were taken from a human donor in good health. Some clones in this sample may be carry-over from other donors' samples.

V and J are TRBV6-6 and TRBJ2-1. CDR1 and CDR2 (germline): MNHNY, SVGAGI (reference sequence). The CDR3 runs 14 residues. CDR3 sequence reads: CASKDDGLYNEQFF.

The rearrangement links TRBV5-1 to TRBJ2-1; the TRBD2 assignment by TCRdb is unverifiable without DNA. The CDR3 covers 14 residues. Per the germline V gene, CDR1 is SGHRS and CDR2 is YFSETQ. CDR3 region: CASSIGTSGNEQFF.

By frequency, this clonotype is medium-sized. The chain carries TRBV29-1 and TRBJ1-2. The germline V gene encodes CDR1 SQVTM and CDR2 ANQGSEA. The CDR3 contains 13 residues. The CDR3 loop is CSVDQLSNYGYTF.

V and J are TRBV28 and TRBJ2-4; TCRdb lists TRBD1, though no DNA is available to test this call. Germline V gene sequence: CDR1 MDHEN, CDR2 SYDVKM. This CDR3 contains 18 residues. This CDR3 is CASSPHFTGTGKGDIQYF.